One sample yielded the 29 T cell receptor beta chains listed below, sequenced in a study of cytomegalovirus exposure and HLA in healthy donors. PCR employed 60 Vbeta and 13 Jbeta primers. Here immunoSEQ multiplex PCR was the method, and the copy in TCRdb shows in-frame clones only, minus some. The sample shows about 100,000 clones, 60% to 75% of them seen only once. Source material: PBMCs. These receptors all come from a woman aged 40 to 50 in good health and CMV-seronegative.

The chain couples TRBV4-2 to TRBJ2-6, with D unclear. Trimming took 2 bases from V and 4 from J, leaving 6 bases between them. This CDR3 is built from 14 residues. CDR1 and CDR2 (germline): LGHNA, YNFKEQ. CDR3 coding DNA: TGTGCCAGCAGCCAACCAGTGGGGGCCAACGTCCTGACTTTC. Protein: CASSQPVGANVLTF.

The chain recombines TRBV4-3 with TRBJ1-1; 10 nucleotides line up with TRBD1. J gave up 2 bases and V 3 bases, and 3 bases lay outside the gene matches. Per germline, CDR1 LGHNA and CDR2 YSLEER. The CDR3 is 15 amino acids. CDR3 region: CASSQTGGVNTEAFF. CDR3 DNA: TGCGCCAGCAGCCAGACAGGGGGCGTAAACACTGAAGCTTTCTTT.

This chain connects TRBV5-8 to TRBJ2-3, with D possibly being TRBD1 (6 bases). This CDR3 comprises 14 residues. Germline CDR1 is SGHTS and CDR2 is YDEGEE. V lost 4 bases, J lost 0 bases, and 9 bases lay in between. The CDR3 DNA follows: TGTGCCAGCAGCCGACAGGCCAGCACAGATACGCAGTATTTT. The encoded protein is CASSRQASTDTQYF.

The gene calls are TRBV10-3 and TRBJ1-2, with a tentative D call TRBD1 (5 bases). This CDR3 has 11 residues. From germline, CDR1 is ENHRY and CDR2 SYGVKD. Trimming cost V 9 bases and J 3 bases, with 8 bases left between them. The CDR3 spells CAMRGDYGYTF. CDR3 in DNA: TGTGCCATGCGGGGCGACTATGGCTACACCTTC.

This chain joins TRBV2 and TRBJ2-1; TRBD2 matches at 7 bases. CDR3 length: 14 amino acids. Germline CDR1 SNHLY, CDR2 FYNNEI. V shed 4 bases, J shed 4 bases, and the junction held 4 bases outside the gene matches. CDR3 DNA: TGTGCCAGCAGTGGACTAGCCCGTTACAATGAGCAGTTCTTC. As protein: CASSGLARYNEQFF.

The rearrangement uses TRBV15 and TRBJ2-1; 13 nucleotides agree with TRBD2. Germline CDR1 reads LNHNV; CDR2 reads YYDKDF (reference sequence). V gave up 5 bases and J gave up 3 bases; unmatched junction bases: 4. CDR3 length equals 16 residues. DNA of the CDR3: TGTGCCACCAGCCAAGGGACTAGCGGGATCTACAATGAGCAGTTCTTC. This codes for CATSQGTSGIYNEQFF.

This chain joins TRBV28 and TRBJ2-6, with 8 bases lining up with TRBD1. V was clipped by 10 bases and J by 3 bases; unmatched bases: 8. Germline V CDR1 and CDR2: MDHEN, SYDVKM. This CDR3 region has 15 residues. CDR3 in DNA: TGTGCCACGGGCCAGGGGGCGTTTGGGGCCAACGTCCTGACTTTC. Residues: CATGQGAFGANVLTF.

The chain recombines TRBV7-9 with TRBJ2-1; D call uncertain. Trimming removed 5 bases from V and 4 bases from J, with 12 bases in between. Germline V lookup: CDR1 SEHNR, CDR2 FQNEAQ (reference sequence). The length of the CDR3 is 14 residues. CDR3 amino acids: CASSNSQFYNEQFF. The CDR3 region has the DNA TGTGCCAGCAGCAACAGTCAGTTTTACAATGAGCAGTTCTTC.

There are a few counts of this clone. V gene TRBV19 combines with J gene TRBJ1-5; 7 bases are shared with TRBD1. This CDR3 is built from 17 residues. Trimming removed 3 bases from V and 8 bases from J; junction bases left unmatched: 16. Looked up from germline, CDR1 is LNHDA and CDR2 is SQIVND (reference sequence). In nucleotides, the CDR3 is TGTGCCAGTAGTATCATACCACAGGGGCCCCGTATAGAGCCCCAGCATTTT. Amino acid sequence: CASSIIPQGPRIEPQHF.

The chain employs TRBV6-5 and TRBJ2-7; 8 nucleotides agree with TRBD1. Germline trimming cut 4 bases from V and 9 bases from J; bases unmatched to any gene: 14. The CDR3 length is 15 residues. Germline values: CDR1 MNHEY, CDR2 SVGAGI. CDR3 coding DNA: TGTGCCAGCAGTTCCACGACAGGGGTGGGCGCGATGCAGTACTTC. Its translation is CASSSTTGVGAMQYF.

CDR3 sequence (DNA): TGTGCCATCAGTGAGTCTGGTCTTTCCGGGACAGCAGATAGCACCATATATTTT. Translation: CAISESGLSGTADSTIYF. This sequence joins TRBV10-3 and TRBJ1-3; TRBD1 matches at 7 bases. The germline V gene has CDR1 ENHRY and CDR2 SYGVKD. The V and J ends lost 0 bases and 9 bases, in that order; junction bases with no gene match: 17. The CDR3 totals 18 residues.

The rearrangement uses TRBV28 and TRBJ1-4; TRBD1 aligns across 9 bases. CDR3 length equals 20 residues. Germline V lookup: CDR1 MDHEN, CDR2 SYDVKM. J gave up 3 bases and V 5 bases, and 19 bases lay outside the gene matches. In nucleotides, the CDR3 is TGTGCCAGCAGTCTGACATGGACAGGGGAGTGGGGCAAGGCTAATGAAAAACTGTTTTTT. Encoded protein: CASSLTWTGEWGKANEKLFF.

The chain employs TRBV15 and TRBJ2-7; possible D gene TRBD1, 6 bases. Looked up from germline, CDR1 is LNHNV and CDR2 is YYDKDF (reference sequence). V lost 0 bases and J lost 3, with 18 bases in between. The CDR3 is 17 residues long. Here the CDR3 DNA reads TGTGCCACCAGCAGAGATCGGGCCGCTGGGGGCGGCTACGAGCAGTACTTC. Translation gives CATSRDRAAGGGYEQYF.

The chain recombines TRBV30 with TRBJ2-1; TRBD2 agrees at 8 bases. The CDR3 has 15 residues. Germline CDR1 GTSNPN, CDR2 SVGIG (reference sequence). Germline trimming cut 5 bases from V and 9 bases from J; bases unmatched to any gene: 15. CDR3 sequence (DNA): TGTGCCTGGGCGGGGACCCTAAGCGGGAGTGGTGAGCAGTTCTTC. Translation gives CAWAGTLSGSGEQFF.

CDR3 DNA: TGTGCCAGCAGCCTACTAGCGGGGCAAGAGACCCAGTACTTC. Protein sequence: CASSLLAGQETQYF. The J gene is TRBJ2-5, the V gene TRBV11-2; 10 bases align to TRBD2. The CDR3 consists of 14 residues. V was clipped by 5 bases and J by 2 bases; unmatched bases: 2. In germline, CDR1 is SGHAT, CDR2 FQNNGV. Full variable domain (remainder filled in from reference TRBV11-2 and TRBJ2-5): EAGVAQSPRYKIIEKRQSVAFWCNPISGHATLYWYQQILGQGPKLLIQFQNNGVVDDSQLPKDRFSAERLKGVDSTLKIQPAKLEDSAVYLCASSLLAGQETQYFGPGTRLLVL.

The chain employs TRBV5-1 and TRBJ2-3; 7 nucleotides align to TRBD2. The germline gives CDR1 SGHRS, CDR2 YFSETQ. The V gene end was trimmed by 2 bases and the J gene end by 0 bases; junction bases not matched to a gene: 6. There are 16 residues in the CDR3. The DNA of the CDR3 is TGCGCCAGCAGCTTCGGGGGGAGGGGTAGCACAGATACGCAGTATTTT. This sequence encodes CASSFGGRGSTDTQYF.

The chain uses TRBV5-5 and TRBJ1-2; D gene unclear. This CDR3 region has 13 residues. Germline V CDR1 and CDR2: SGHKS, YYEKEE (reference sequence). V was clipped by 4 bases and J by 1 base, with 8 bases between them. CDR3 coding DNA: TGTGCCAGCAGCCCGGAGGGTAACTATGGCTACACCTTC. This translates into CASSPEGNYGYTF.

In its sample, this clone was seen a few times. V is TRBV7-9 and J is TRBJ1-1; weak D call: TRBD1 (5 bases). With 1 base removed from V and 8 bases from J, the gap between germline ends came to 14 bases. The germline V gene encodes CDR1 SEHNR and CDR2 FQNEAQ (reference sequence). The CDR3 is 14 amino acids. CDR3 amino acids: CASSLGAGKEEAFF. The CDR3 DNA reads TGTGCCAGCAGCTTAGGGGCAGGGAAGGAAGAAGCTTTCTTT.

This sequence joins TRBV27 and TRBJ2-1, with D perhaps matching TRBD2 (6 bases). The CDR3 totals 15 residues. CDR1 and CDR2 (germline): MNHEY, SMNVEV (reference sequence). Deletions cut 6 bases from V and 4 bases from J, with 16 bases between. The CDR3 reads CASRPDPGLYNEQFF. CDR3 nucleotides: TGTGCCAGCAGACCCGACCCGGGACTTTACAATGAGCAGTTCTTC.

The rearrangement links TRBV11-2 to TRBJ1-6, with D perhaps TRBD1 (5 bases). Per the germline V gene, CDR1 is SGHAT and CDR2 is FQNNGV. The CDR3 covers 14 residues. V lost 6 bases, J lost 7 bases, and 13 bases lay in between. The DNA for the CDR3 is TGTGCCAGCAGTTTTCCGGGGGGGAATTCACCCCTCCACTTT. This gives the protein CASSFPGGNSPLHF.

V and J are TRBV5-1 and TRBJ2-1; weak D call: TRBD2 (6 bases). Per the germline V gene, CDR1 is SGHRS and CDR2 is YFSETQ. V shed 3 bases and J shed 2 bases, with 15 bases lying between them. This CDR3 has 16 residues. The CDR3 coding sequence is TGCGCCAGCAGCTCCCTTACTAGCCCCACCTACAATGAGCAGTTCTTC. The encoded protein is CASSSLTSPTYNEQFF.

The gene calls are TRBV15 and TRBJ2-7; unclear D gene. This CDR3 has 11 residues. Germline CDR1 LNHNV, CDR2 YYDKDF (reference sequence). V was clipped by 4 bases and J by 3 bases, with 4 bases between them. The CDR3 nucleotides are TGTGCCACCAGCAACAGCTACGAGCAGTACTTC. It encodes CATSNSYEQYF.

The gene calls are TRBV7-6 and TRBJ2-6; tentative D call: TRBD2 (5 bases). Germline CDR1 is SGHVS and CDR2 is FNYEAQ. This CDR3 spans 16 amino acids. Deletions cut 2 bases from V and 3 bases from J, with 11 bases between. Here the CDR3 reads CASSLLRGSGANVLTF. The CDR3 DNA sequence: TGTGCCAGCAGCTTATTAAGAGGGAGTGGGGCCAACGTCCTGACTTTC.

V usage is TRBV18 and J usage is TRBJ2-5, with 8 bases matching TRBD2. Germline trimming cut 3 bases from V and 3 bases from J; bases unmatched to any gene: 6. The CDR3 covers 15 residues. CDR1 is KGHSH and CDR2 is LQKENI in the germline V gene. As DNA, the CDR3 is TGTGCCAGCTCACCCAGGACTAGCTTGAAAGAGACCCAGTACTTC. Protein sequence: CASSPRTSLKETQYF.

The chain carries TRBV19 and TRBJ1-1, with D hard to call. The CDR3 covers 11 residues. Trimming took 1 base from V and 7 from J, leaving 4 bases between them. Germline lookup yields CDR1 LNHDA and CDR2 SQIVND (reference sequence). In DNA, the CDR3 is TGTGCCAGTAGTATAGGCGATGAAGCTTTCTTT. It yields the protein CASSIGDEAFF.

The chain couples TRBV19 to TRBJ2-2; 7 bases line up with TRBD2. V dropped 1 base and J dropped 5; count of bases not matched to a gene: 1. Germline V gene data show CDR1 as LNHDA and CDR2 as SQIVND (reference sequence). The CDR3 loop spans 14 amino acids. In DNA, the CDR3 is TGTGCCAGTAGTATAGCGGGGGGAACCGGGGAGCTGTTTTTT. It translates to CASSIAGGTGELFF.

The rearrangement joins TRBV2 to TRBJ2-5; TRBD1 matches 7 bases. V trimming: 6 bases; J trimming: 1 base; junction bases outside the gene matches: 14. CDR3 length: 17 residues. CDR1 is SNHLY, CDR2 FYNNEI, per germline. The CDR3 DNA follows: TGTGCCAGCAGGCCCCCCCGACAGGGTCTTTTCCAAGAGACCCAGTACTTC. It is translated as CASRPPRQGLFQETQYF.

The rearrangement uses TRBV29-1 and TRBJ2-7; no clear D. This CDR3 comprises 13 residues. CDR1 is SQVTM and CDR2 is ANQGSEA in the germline V gene. V was shortened by 1 base and J by 2 bases, with 9 bases between the two germline ends. The CDR3 DNA sequence: TGCAGCGTTGAAGGGAGAGAGACCTACGAGCAGTACTTC. Protein: CSVEGRETYEQYF.

The V gene is TRBV28, the J gene TRBJ2-3; perhaps TRBD1 as D (5 bases). CDR1 is MDHEN and CDR2 is SYDVKM in the germline V gene. Trimming removed 4 bases at V and 6 bases at J, with 20 bases between. The CDR3 has 16 amino acids. The CDR3 DNA follows: TGTGCCAGCAGTTCCAATGGGGCGCACCTCACGGATACGCAGTATTTT. This translates into CASSSNGAHLTDTQYF.